Listed here is a single T cell receptor beta chain. No antigen is known for it. It was with 60 Vbeta and 13 Jbeta primers that the PCR ran. Measured with immunoSEQ multiplex PCR; TCRdb has only the in-frame clones, and not every one. The repertoire includes around 150,000 clones, roughly 80% of them detected once, and approximately 5.5% sits in the top ten. These data come from a study of cytomegalovirus exposure and HLA in healthy donors. Findings of the study overall: Excluded: some indistinguishable V segments such as TRBV6-2 and TRBV6-3.

Germline V gene data show CDR1 as SEHNR and CDR2 as FQNEAQ (reference sequence). The CDR3 is 15 amino acids. J lost 3 bases, V lost 3 bases, and 4 bases had no gene match. The sample taken for sequencing was PBMCs. The gene calls are TRBV7-9 and TRBJ1-4; 7 positions match TRBD1. This sequence was found in a young man in good health and CMV-seropositive. CDR3: CASSLSQGPNEKLFF. The CDR3 DNA reads TGTGCCAGCAGCTTGTCACAGGGGCCTAATGAAAAACTGTTTTTT.